This T cell receptor (beta chain) was sequenced during a study of blood T cell repertoires in COVID-19. Whole-study context: Donors in the United States, Italy and Spain gave samples during acute or convalescent COVID-19. The cDNA or gDNA used as material had been derived from T cells, B-cell-depleted T cells, or PBMCs.

In germline, CDR1 is SGHKS, CDR2 YYEKEE (reference sequence). This CDR3 comprises 14 residues. Trimming shortened V by 0 bases and J by 1 base, and 5 bases separated the two germline ends. Per the original data handling: Cell counts per sample came from amplifying reference gene primers. The data were produced by immunoSEQ multiplex PCR, yet TCRdb's version contains in-frame clones alone and is incomplete. V, J and clone size reflect that table, while D and trimming were determined from the DNA. Among 200,000 to 250,000 clones listed, roughly 90% were seen once. The TCR sequence derives from a woman aged 50 to 60 with acute or convalescent COVID-19. The sequenced material came from peripheral blood. V and J are TRBV5-5 and TRBJ1-5; D remains ambiguous. The CDR3 here is CASSLVGSNQPQHF. Written as DNA, the CDR3 is TGTGCCAGCAGCTTGGTCGGGAGCAATCAGCCCCAGCATTTT.